Below, one TCR beta chain is given with its context. Its antigen remains unidentified. Base qualities are missing; no much larger clone stands one base away. Whole blood was collected in K2EDTA tubes by collaborating institutions according to the institutions' own protocols. For TCRbeta analysis, collaborators shipped samples in one of three forms: frozen whole blood, isolated PBMCs, or DNA extracted from either of those sample types. TCRbeta CDR3 regions were amplified from genomic DNA using the immunoSEQ Assay, a bias-controlled multiplex PCR. The authors' pipeline ran thus. Within the assay, amplification of reference gene primers was used to estimate how many nucleated cells each sample contained. To quantify the absolute abundance of each unique TCRbeta CDR3 rearrangement, sequence reads were collapsed and filtered. For each sample, productive Simpson clonality was calculated by taking the square root of Simpson's diversity index across productive rearrangements. Not all clones reach the TCRdb copy of this immuneACCESS table, which keeps in-frame sequences only. Checked studies attribute under half of the gap to unresolved V genes and leave the rest unexplained. V and J calls and clone size are as listed in that table; D and trimming were resolved from the DNA. The sample records roughly 250,000 clones, around 81% of which are singletons. About 3.2% of the sample is taken by the ten largest.

The sample is drawn from a study of blood T cell repertoires in COVID-19 (dated by TCRdb to about 2020). Study-level background: Samples from collaborators originated in the United States, Italy and Spain and spanned both the acute and convalescent phases of COVID-19. The material from the prospective study consisted of cDNA or gDNA derived from T cells, B-cell-depleted T cells, or PBMCs. Deeply sampled blood TCRbeta repertoires from subjects exposed to, actively infected with, or recovered from COVID-19 were included in the dataset. The repertoires were released in a freely available public database intended as a resource for research on the immune response to SARS-CoV-2. Samples came from the ongoing ImmuneRACE study (first 160 participants) plus 1,254 subjects from 6 global collaborators. Sample metadata almost always included a de-identified subject ID, COVID-19 status, age in years and sex. Where HLA class I and class II types were available, the types were taken from metadata supplied by the sample provider, not from assay-based typing.

Here is what the overall study found, with its caveats: How much clinical and demographic metadata was included differed by source and by participant, and the metadata was provided uncurated.

The germline V gene gives CDR1 as SGHVS and CDR2 as FQNEAQ. The CDR3 has 14 amino acids, counting the end cysteine and phenylalanine. Only the CDR3 DNA is retained, 42 bases long and in frame from the first base. V is shortened by 4 bases, J by 5 bases, and the region joining them spans 11 bases. Sequenced: peripheral blood. The TCR originated in a woman aged 60-70 years with active or convalescent COVID-19. Recombination linked TRBV7-8 to TRBJ1-4; tentative D gene TRBD1, with 5 bases matching. CDR3 protein: CASSSPQGNEKLFF. The nucleotide sequence reads as follows: TGTGCCAGCAGCTCACCCCAGGGAAATGAAAAACTGTTTTTT.